Below, one TCR beta chain is given with its context. No antigen is known for it. This sample was taken from a study of cytomegalovirus exposure and HLA in healthy donors. Notes on the study in general: For cytomegalovirus status, the classifier reportedly gave diagnoses with high specificity and sensitivity. Cytomegalovirus association was listed for roughly 160 TCR beta chains.

Germline trimming cut 0 bases from V and 10 bases from J; bases unmatched to any gene: 17. The CDR3 covers 19 residues. Looked up from germline, CDR1 is SNHLY and CDR2 is FYNNEI. The table came from immunoSEQ multiplex PCR; TCRdb's copy has only in-frame clones and leaves some out. The sample includes more than 300,000 clones, approximately 90% of them seen just once. The donors were part of the approximately 120-subject validation cohort, which stood apart from the roughly 640-subject first cohort. Sequencing was performed on PBMCs. This TCR came from a woman aged 18-29 years in good health and CMV-seronegative. This chain joins TRBV2 and TRBJ1-4; TRBD1 matches 10 bases. This chain's CDR3 is CASSEAAPTGGGGGGKLFF. CDR3 nucleotides: TGTGCCAGCAGTGAAGCTGCTCCGACAGGGGGCGGTGGTGGGGGAAAACTGTTTTTT.